This TCR beta chain was sequenced in a study of blood T cell repertoires in COVID-19. This CDR3 region has 18 residues. V lost 3 bases, J lost 6 bases, and 16 bases stayed unmatched. Per the germline V gene, CDR1 is LNHDA and CDR2 is SQIVND (reference sequence). Measured with immunoSEQ multiplex PCR; TCRdb has only the in-frame clones, and not every one. This table has around 340,000 clones, 86% appearing once. The rearrangement uses TRBV19 and TRBJ2-1, with 8 bases lining up with TRBD2. The sequence came from a woman aged 55-75 years with COVID-19, enrolled during active disease. Specimen: peripheral blood. CDR3 residues: CASSMKGSGALGGNEQFF. The DNA for the CDR3 is TGTGCCAGTAGTATGAAGGGTAGCGGGGCCCTCGGGGGCAATGAGCAGTTCTTC.